This TCR beta chain was recovered during a study of beta chain features in type 1 diabetes (dated by TCRdb to the late 2010s). The study in broad terms: Mean age, gender distribution, total cell number and subset yield were not different between patients and healthy donors. In the study, TCRB repertoires of sorted circulating CD4+ T cell subsets from recently diagnosed type 1 diabetes patients were compared with those of matched healthy donors. A total of some 100,000,000 sorted cells were examined across all samples, and the number of cells per subset was strongly correlated with RNA yield. Regulatory and stem cell-like memory subsets were isolated from only 8 patients and roughly 8 healthy donors, whereas naive and central memory subsets came from all 30 or so donors. The research as a whole found: Shorter templates might be favored by PCR, yet because patient and control samples were amplified and corrected together, any such skew would affect both groups equally. At VDJ recombination sites, type 1 diabetes patients had fewer insertions and more deleted nucleotides, which implies abnormalities in thymic rearrangement. The naive, central memory and regulatory TCRB repertoires appeared to resemble one another more closely among patients than among healthy donors. Type 1 diabetes patients showed a moderate but significant shortening of TCRB CDR3 length in all four CD4+ subsets. Because the HLA sub-analyses included only small numbers of individuals, any influence of HLA type on TCRB rearrangement was left unresolved. Because cDNA was sequenced instead of genomic DNA, activated cells with high expression could be over-represented, although the groups did not differ in activation or CD3 levels.

This clone has just a few counts. Its binding antigen is unknown. No much larger clonotype is one base removed from it; base qualities were not supplied. All of the isolated RNA was reverse transcribed with the High Capacity cDNA Reverse Transcription Kit, so expressed TCRB transcripts were sequenced. Deep immunoSEQ sequencing was applied to naive, central memory and regulatory T cell samples, giving an average of about 3.4 million total reads per sample. Sorted cells were lysed in RLT buffer and RNA was extracted with DNase-treated RNeasy Micro or Mini kits, depending on cell number. To prevent cross-contamination, each cell subset was processed individually, whereas patient and healthy donor samples were processed jointly. Using the immunoSEQ multiplex PCR, TCRB sequences were amplified from cDNA into 87-bp fragments spanning the CDR3 region. Sequencing of the amplicons was performed on the Illumina HiSeq platform. Processing in the source paper ran as follows. PCR bias was computationally corrected using synthetic template baselines, reads within Hamming distance 2 were collapsed, and singletons that could not be merged were discarded. Reads were aligned against IMGT to assign V, D and J genes, CDR3 length and insertions or deletions at six rearrangement sites. Within each subset, clonotype counts were normalized to sorted cell number, and only after that were true diversity and Gini coefficients computed with the tcR R package. The overlap coefficient, calculated on TCRB nucleotide sequences, was used to quantify repertoire sharing. As a proxy for the pre-selection repertoire, out-of-frame TCRB sequences from naive cells were analyzed. TCRdb provides this immuneACCESS table in a form limited to in-frame rearrangements. Some clones are lacking; in checked studies, under half of them reflect an unresolved V gene, and why the rest are absent is not known. V and J calls and clone size come straight from that table; D and trimming were deduced from the DNA. Across this sample there are 450,000 or so clones, with approximately 10% seen only once. The ten most abundant clones make up 0.035% to 0.05% of the sample.

A single peripheral blood draw of about 116 mL on average was collected from each donor into heparinised tubes. Naive, central memory, regulatory and stem cell-like memory CD4+ T cells were sorted on a BD FACSAria II using a panel including CD45RO, CCR7, CD25, CD127, CD95 and CD27. Every sorted population had a purity above 95%. Right away, PBMCs were isolated by Lymphoprep density gradient centrifugation and were stained directly, with no culture step. So that batch effects would be minimized, each experiment stained and sorted samples in pairs, pairing one healthy donor with one patient. Trimming at the junction amounts to 0 bases on V and 5 bases on J, and the germline ends lie 16 bases apart. CDR1 and CDR2, per the germline V gene, are SQVTM and ANQGSEA. The CDR3 goes from the cysteine to the phenylalanine over 15 residues. Only the CDR3 portion is preserved as DNA: 45 bases, with reading frame beginning at the first base.

The TCR was taken from a woman aged 18-29 years in good health. Material for sequencing was naive CD4+ T cells from blood. Read against the paper, the sample's cell subset or site label means: true naive CD4+ T cells. This chain joins TRBV29-1 to TRBJ1-2; confidence is insufficient to name the D gene. The sequence in DNA is TGCAGCGTTGAAGATCACCCTTTATCCGGATATGGCTACACCTTC. Its protein product is CSVEDHPLSGYGYTF.